The following is a T cell receptor (beta chain) sequence with its context. This CDR3 has 11 residues. The V and J ends lost 6 bases and 5 bases respectively, with 11 bases between them. CDR1 is SQVTM, CDR2 ANQGSEA, per germline. This sample is drawn from a study of blood T cell repertoires in COVID-19. Under the authors' procedure: The assay estimated nucleated cells by amplifying reference gene primers. TCRdb keeps only in-frame clones here, not all; method: immunoSEQ multiplex PCR. D and trimming were read from the DNA, whereas the V and J calls and clone size are those reported in that table. The sample holds 200,000 to 250,000 clones; about nine tenths are singletons and the top ten take over 6%.

The sequence derives from a young woman with acute COVID-19. What was sequenced was PBMCs or T cells enriched from blood (not recorded which). The gene calls are TRBV29-1 and TRBJ2-7, with D possibly being TRBD2 (6 bases). In DNA, the CDR3 is TGCAGCGTCCGGGACTTCAACGAGCAGTACTTC. This translates into CSVRDFNEQYF.